The T cell receptor beta chain described here comes from a study of CD8 T cells in Susac syndrome. Study context: Active disease was present in roughly six of the sequenced Susac syndrome patients, whereas eight or nine of them were in remission.

This CDR3 contains 12 residues. Trimming took off 0 bases at V and 6 bases at J, with 3 bases between the two ends. Germline values: CDR1 SGHDT, CDR2 YYEEEE. cDNA came from around 0.5 to 1 ug RNA primed by random hexamers. Each CDR3 protein is one row after TCRdb ran MiXCR on the immunoSEQ multiplex PCR reads. The sample has over 80,000 distinct CDR3 sequences, 94% seen once; the top ten hold approximately 0.9%. TEMRA cells were enriched by FACS, while CD8+ and CD4+ T cells were obtained through a negative isolation that was performed magnetically. The receptor was isolated from a human donor with Susac syndrome. The sequenced material came from CD8+ T cells from PBMCs. The rearrangement links TRBV5-6 to TRBJ1-4; D gene uncertain. The CDR3 nucleotides read TGTGCCAGCAGCTTGGGGGATGAAAAACTGTTTTTT. Amino acid sequence: CASSLGDEKLFF.